These T cell receptor beta chains were read from a single sample in a study of T cell repertoires in cytomegalovirus infection. Their specific antigens are unknown. TCRdb passed the reads through MiXCR, listing each CDR3 protein once. In the table there are approximately 110,000 distinct CDR3 sequences, around 29% of which are singletons. The starting material was CD8+ T cells from cultured PBMCs, obtained from culture after CMV antigen stimulation. These TCRs come from a human donor in good health (CMV status not recorded). Some clones in this sample may be carry-over from other donors' samples. Each CDR3 is given with its conserved first and last residue. D genes are given only for firm matches. The listing skips clone size in some rows; elsewhere it reads once, few, many or a size class.

d_call | j_call | v_call | clone_size | cdr3_aa | cdr3_nt
NA | TRBJ1-2 | TRBV2 | NA | CASAFDAGTSNYGYTF | TGTGCCAGCGCCTTCGACGCAGGGACGAGTAACTATGGCTACACCTTC
NA | TRBJ1-5 | TRBV28 | NA | CASSGVGGNQPQHF | TGTGCCAGCAGTGGAGTAGGGGGCAATCAGCCCCAGCATTTT
NA | TRBJ2-5 | TRBV13 | few | CASSPRGAGGLETQYF | TGTGCCAGCAGCCCCCGGGGCGCCGGAGGTTTAGAGACCCAGTACTTC
TRBD2 | TRBJ2-1 | TRBV7-9 | NA | CASSPGLAGSRYNEQFF | TGTGCCAGCAGCCCGGGACTAGCGGGGTCTCGCTACAATGAGCAGTTCTTC
TRBD2 | TRBJ2-3 | TRBV5-6 | NA | CASRTFGGAGDTQYF | TGTGCCAGCAGGACCTTCGGGGGGGCTGGAGATACGCAGTATTTT
NA | TRBJ1-2 | TRBV12-3/TRBV12-4 | few | CASSSTQGYYGYTF | TGTGCCAGCAGTTCGACGCAAGGGTACTATGGCTACACCTTC
TRBD1 | TRBJ1-1 | TRBV6-1 | few | CASSAGTATEAFF | TGTGCCAGCAGTGCAGGGACAGCCACTGAAGCTTTCTTT
NA | TRBJ2-1 | TRBV15 | NA | CATSRGGSLYNEQFF | TGTGCCACCAGCAGAGGGGGGTCACTCTACAATGAGCAGTTCTTC
TRBD1 | TRBJ1-1 | TRBV7-6 | many | CASSLATGADSEAFF | TGTGCCAGCAGCTTAGCAACAGGGGCGGACTCTGAAGCTTTCTTT
NA | TRBJ1-5 | TRBV5-6 | NA | CASSTGGGWGFQPQHF | TGTGCCAGCAGCACCGGAGGGGGGTGGGGATTTCAGCCCCAGCATTTT
NA | TRBJ1-1 | TRBV7-2 | few | CASSSYGGGGTEAFF | TGTGCCAGCAGCTCCTATGGGGGGGGGGGCACTGAAGCTTTCTTT
TRBD1 | TRBJ2-2 | TRBV7-7 | once | CASSRDRGRELFF | TGTGCTAGCAGCCGGGACAGGGGAAGGGAGCTGTTTTTT
NA | TRBJ2-7 | TRBV27 | NA | CASRETDSYEQYF | TGTGCCAGCAGAGAGACGGATTCCTACGAGCAGTACTTC
TRBD1 | TRBJ1-5 | TRBV28 | NA | CASRGQGSNQPQHF | TGTGCCAGCAGAGGACAGGGCAGCAATCAGCCCCAGCATTTT
NA | TRBJ2-1 | TRBV6-5 | NA | CASSYDENEQFF | TGTGCCAGCAGTTACGACGAGAATGAGCAGTTCTTC
TRBD2 | TRBJ2-1 | TRBV7-9 | many | CASRVAGSSYNEQFF | TGTGCCAGCAGAGTAGCGGGGAGCTCCTACAATGAGCAGTTCTTC
TRBD1 | TRBJ1-2 | TRBV9 | few | CASREEGGPPSFGYTF | TGTGCCAGCAGAGAAGAAGGGGGCCCACCTTCCTTTGGCTACACCTTC
NA | TRBJ1-1 | TRBV6-5 | NA | CASSSNQHVPNTEAFF | TGTGCCAGCAGTTCCAACCAACATGTTCCGAACACTGAAGCTTTCTTT
NA | TRBJ1-1 | TRBV3-1 | many | CASSQNLGVGTEAFF | TGTGCCAGCAGCCAGAACCTAGGGGTAGGCACTGAAGCTTTCTTT
NA | TRBJ1-5 | TRBV6-6 | NA | CASRSGDYSNQPQHF | TGTGCCAGCAGATCCGGGGATTATAGCAATCAGCCCCAGCATTTT
NA | TRBJ1-2 | TRBV12-3/TRBV12-4 | many | CASSTQGTSTLNYGYTF | TGTGCCAGCTCTACTCAGGGGACTTCAACATTGAACTATGGCTACACCTTC
NA | TRBJ2-3 | TRBV12-3/TRBV12-4 | NA | CASSNRRGTDTQYF | TGTGCCAGCAGCAACAGGAGAGGCACAGATACGCAGTATTTT
TRBD1 | TRBJ2-7 | TRBV19 | few | CASSLGQGSSYEQYF | TGTGCCAGTAGTCTGGGACAGGGGAGCTCCTACGAGCAGTACTTC
NA | TRBJ2-2 | TRBV11-2 | NA | CATRGGARGTGELFF | TGTGCCACCCGAGGTGGGGCGAGGGGCACCGGGGAGCTGTTTTTT
NA | TRBJ1-1 | TRBV5-6 | NA | CASSLSPDMNTEAFF | TGTGCCAGCAGCTTGTCCCCGGACATGAACACTGAAGCTTTCTTT
TRBD1 | TRBJ2-1 | TRBV7-6 | many | CASSYYIAGGDDEQFF | TGTGCCAGCAGCTATTATATAGCAGGGGGTGATGATGAGCAGTTCTTC
NA | TRBJ2-5 | TRBV12-3/TRBV12-4 | many | CASSHGTNEETQYF | TGTGCCAGCAGCCATGGGACAAACGAAGAGACCCAGTACTTC
TRBD2 | TRBJ2-1 | TRBV2 | few | CASIGRRGESSYNEQFF | TGTGCCAGCATCGGGAGGCGCGGGGAGAGCTCCTACAATGAGCAGTTCTTC
NA | TRBJ2-7 | TRBV6-1 | many | CASSEEDEQYF | TGTGCCAGCAGTGAAGAGGACGAGCAGTACTTC
NA | TRBJ2-6 | TRBV28 | NA | CASSSLGGGSGANVLTF | TGTGCCAGCAGTTCCCTCGGTGGGGGCTCTGGGGCCAACGTCCTGACTTTC
NA | TRBJ1-1 | TRBV28 | many | CASSLRETGNTEAFF | TGTGCCAGCAGTTTAAGGGAGACAGGGAACACTGAAGCTTTCTTT
NA | TRBJ2-2 | TRBV25-1 | few | CASSEYELSLTGELFF | TGTGCCAGCAGTGAATACGAGCTGAGCTTGACCGGGGAGCTGTTTTTT
TRBD2 | TRBJ2-5 | TRBV14 | NA | CASSPGVGLAAYQETQYF | TGTGCCAGCAGCCCGGGCGTGGGACTAGCGGCGTACCAAGAGACCCAGTACTTC
NA | TRBJ2-7 | TRBV7-9 | many | CASSSPTRHYEQYF | TGTGCCAGCAGCTCCCCAACGAGACACTACGAGCAGTACTTC
NA | TRBJ2-1 | TRBV7-6 | NA | CASSLVQTGDEQFF | TGTGCCAGCAGCTTAGTCCAGACGGGCGATGAGCAGTTCTTC
TRBD2 | TRBJ2-5 | TRBV12-3/TRBV12-4 | NA | CASNTGLAGVETQYF | TGTGCCAGCAATACGGGACTAGCGGGGGTAGAGACCCAGTACTTC
TRBD1 | TRBJ1-2 | TRBV6-2/TRBV6-3 | NA | CASSPTLTGQGYTF | TGTGCCAGCAGTCCTACCCTGACAGGGCAAGGCTACACCTTC
NA | TRBJ1-4 | TRBV12-3/TRBV12-4 | few | CASSFARGALGEKLFF | TGTGCCAGCAGTTTTGCACGGGGGGCGCTCGGTGAAAAACTGTTTTTT